Below, 27 T cell receptor beta chains from the same sample are listed, as sequenced in a study of regulatory T cells in long-lasting Graves disease. Sample time point: newly diagnosed GD, antithyroid drugs for less than 3 months. The TCR library was made from RNA extracted from PBMCs. For TCR beta, libraries came from iRepertoire HTBI primers and Arm-PCR of CDR3 regions. One entry per CDR3 protein, called by TCRdb with MiXCR from the multiplex PCR reads. The table lists around 250,000 distinct CDR3 sequences, around a sixth of them singletons. The same data also went into a second study, on T cells in Graves' hyperthyroidism and ophthalmopathy.

The input for sequencing was peripheral blood mononuclear cells (PBMCs), taken at new diagnosis, from a patient treated with antithyroid drugs. These receptors all stem from a young woman with Graves disease.

This clonotype was observed at least ten times. This chain uses TRBV6-1 with TRBJ2-1; 12 positions agree with TRBD2. The germline V gene has CDR1 MNHNS and CDR2 SASEGT. This CDR3 region has 16 residues. The V segment lost 4 bases and the J segment 8 bases; nucleotides outside the gene matches: 9. CDR3 region: CASSVRGLAGRDEQFF. CDR3 in DNA: TGTGCCAGCAGTGTCCGAGGACTAGCGGGGAGAGATGAGCAGTTCTTC.

The rearrangement joins TRBV5-6 to TRBJ2-1; tentatively, D is TRBD1 (6 bases). The CDR3 contains 13 residues. CDR1 and CDR2 (germline): SGHDT, YYEEEE. V lost 4 bases and J lost 4, with 9 bases in between. The CDR3 loop is CASSVTGYNEQFF. Here the CDR3 DNA reads TGTGCCAGCAGCGTAACAGGGTACAATGAGCAGTTCTTC.

This clonotype was found many times. The rearrangement links TRBV20-1 to TRBJ1-5; D is ambiguous. This CDR3 is built from 15 residues. Trimming took 2 bases from V and 4 from J, leaving 15 bases between them. Germline V gene lookup returns CDR1 DFQATT and CDR2 SNEGSKA (reference sequence). CDR3 DNA: TGCAGTGCTAGAAGTTCTGGGGTTATGAATCAGCCCCAGCATTTT. Translating it yields CSARSSGVMNQPQHF.

This clonotype has at least ten counts. CDR3 sequence (DNA): TGTGCCAGCAGTGAACAGTACTATGGCTACACCTTC. Encoded protein: CASSEQYYGYTF. V is TRBV6-1 and J is TRBJ1-2, with no clear D. With 2 bases removed from V and 3 bases from J, the gap between germline ends came to 4 bases. CDR1 is MNHNS, CDR2 SASEGT, per germline. The CDR3 consists of 12 residues.

J is TRBJ1-1 and V is TRBV5-1; D is uncertain. CDR1 and CDR2 from the germline V gene are SGHRS and YFSETQ. V was cut by 4 bases and J by 5 bases, with 6 bases left in between. CDR3 length: 11 amino acids. The DNA for the CDR3 is TGCGCCAGCAGCGACCCGACTGAAGCTTTCTTT. It specifies CASSDPTEAFF.

This clonotype came up many times. V usage is TRBV2 and J usage is TRBJ2-1; D is uncertain. Germline V gene lookup returns CDR1 SNHLY and CDR2 FYNNEI. V lost 4 bases and J lost 8, with 9 bases in between. This CDR3 is 12 amino acids long. CDR3 sequence: CASSVVVHEQFF. The CDR3 DNA reads as TGTGCCAGCAGTGTGGTGGTTCATGAGCAGTTCTTC.

The rearrangement links TRBV20-1 to TRBJ1-4; possible D gene TRBD1, 5 bases. V was trimmed by 8 bases and J by 8 bases, leaving 15 bases between them. Per germline, CDR1 DFQATT and CDR2 SNEGSKA (reference sequence). CDR3 length: 12 residues. The CDR3 DNA reads as TGCAGTCCCAAGGGGTTAGGGGAAAAACTGTTTTTT. Its protein product is CSPKGLGEKLFF.

The gene calls are TRBV24-1 and TRBJ2-3, with TRBD1 identical over 7 bases. The CDR3 is 13 amino acids. From germline, CDR1 is KGHDR and CDR2 SFDVKD. After removal of 9 bases from V and 5 bases from J, the junction contained 7 bases not matched to a gene. CDR3 DNA: TGTGCCACCGAGACAGGGTCGAGAGATACGCAGTATTTT. Its translation: CATETGSRDTQYF.

This clonotype appeared a few times. The chain couples TRBV19 to TRBJ1-2; no definite D call. Germline V gene lookup returns CDR1 LNHDA and CDR2 SQIVND (reference sequence). The CDR3 runs to 12 residues. V shed 10 bases and J shed 8 bases, with 17 bases lying between them. The CDR3 sequence: CAIPATRGGYTF. The CDR3 DNA follows: TGTGCCATTCCCGCGACCCGGGGAGGCTACACCTTC.

This clonotype was recorded at least ten times. The genes are TRBV11-1 and TRBJ2-5; D ambiguous. Looked up from germline, CDR1 is SGHAT and CDR2 is FQDESV (reference sequence). V was cut by 2 bases and J by 4 bases, with 14 bases left in between. This CDR3 spans 15 amino acids. The CDR3 region is CASSLSRVIRETQYF. Written as DNA, the CDR3 is TGTGCCAGCAGCTTATCGCGAGTTATCCGAGAGACCCAGTACTTC.

CDR3 DNA sequence: TGTGCCAGCAGCTTATTCCCCAAAAACATTCAGTACTTC. Protein product: CASSLFPKNIQYF. The rearrangement uses TRBV7-2 and TRBJ2-4; the D is unclear. The germline CDR1 and CDR2 sequences are SGHTA and FQGNSA. The CDR3 loop spans 13 amino acids. V dropped 2 bases and J dropped 2 bases, with 4 bases sitting between them.

This clonotype was detected a few times. This chain links TRBV4-2 with TRBJ2-1, with D possibly being TRBD1 (6 bases). V lost 0 bases and J lost 2, with 8 bases in between. CDR1 is LGHNA, CDR2 YNFKEQ, per germline. The CDR3 runs to 15 residues. The CDR3 is CASSQERDTYNEQFF. Written as DNA, the CDR3 is TGTGCCAGCAGCCAAGAACGGGACACCTACAATGAGCAGTTCTTC.

This clonotype was recorded at least ten times. The rearrangement joins TRBV20-1 to TRBJ2-3; D might be TRBD1 (7 bases). With 5 bases removed from V and 2 bases from J, the gap between germline ends came to 29 bases. The CDR3 totals 19 residues. Germline loops: CDR1 DFQATT, CDR2 SNEGSKA (reference sequence). The DNA of the CDR3 is TGCAGTGCTCGAGTCCCGCTAGCGAAACTGGGACAGCACACAGATACGCAGTATTTT. Its translation: CSARVPLAKLGQHTDTQYF.

This clonotype was counted ten times or more. The J gene is TRBJ2-7, the V gene TRBV12-3 or TRBV12-4; no definite D call. V shed 0 bases and J shed 0 bases, with 9 bases lying between them. This CDR3 contains 15 residues. For the CDR3, the DNA is TGTGCCAGCAGTTTAGCCCCGGAGAGCTCCTACGAGCAGTACTTC. This sequence encodes CASSLAPESSYEQYF.

Many counts were recorded for this clonotype. Compared with germline, one end of the junction differs, possibly owing to a read error. The chain couples TRBV4-1 to TRBJ1-2; D unresolved. CDR1 is MGHRA, CDR2 YSYEKL, per germline. CDR3 length: 15 residues. The CDR3 protein is CASSQEGKGNYGYTF. In DNA form, the CDR3 reads TGTGCCAGCAGCCAAGAGGGAAAGGGTAACTATGGCTACACCTTC.

This clonotype has a handful of counts. A much larger clone lies a single base off, so this may be a read error. The V call is TRBV5-6, the J call TRBJ2-1; 16 nucleotides align to TRBD2. CDR1 is SGHDT, CDR2 YYEEEE, per germline. The length of the CDR3 is 19 residues. DNA of the CDR3: TGTGCCAACAGCTTGTATGGGACTAGCGGGGGGGCGGCCTACAATGAGCAGTTCTTC. It yields the protein CANSLYGTSGGAAYNEQFF.

This clonotype was found a few times. This chain connects TRBV3-1 to TRBJ1-6; the match to TRBD1 covers 8 bases. With 0 bases clipped from V and 5 bases from J, the junction kept 18 bases outside the gene matches. CDR1 and CDR2 from the germline V gene are LGHDT and YNNKEL (reference sequence). The CDR3 loop spans 21 amino acids. The CDR3 protein is CASSQEFIGGRGHANNSPLHF. The DNA of the CDR3 is TGTGCCAGCAGCCAAGAATTTATCGGTGGCAGGGGGCATGCGAATAATTCACCCCTCCACTTT.

This clonotype was counted many times. The J gene is TRBJ2-3, the V gene TRBV19, with 10 positions matching TRBD2. This CDR3 spans 17 amino acids. Germline V gene lookup returns CDR1 LNHDA and CDR2 SQIVND (reference sequence). Germline trimming cut 5 bases from V and 0 bases from J; bases unmatched to any gene: 8. The CDR3 here is CASSPPKRGGSTDTQYF. CDR3 coding DNA: TGTGCCAGTAGTCCGCCGAAGCGGGGGGGAAGCACAGATACGCAGTATTTT.

This clonotype was counted at least ten times. This chain links TRBV7-9 with TRBJ2-7; D ambiguous. Between the trimmed V and J ends, which lost 3 bases and 6 bases, there was a span of 15 bases. Germline V lookup: CDR1 SEHNR, CDR2 FQNEAQ (reference sequence). CDR3 length equals 14 residues. In nucleotides, the CDR3 is TGTGCCAGCAGCTTGTCCCCCCAAGCAGTCGAGCAGTACTTC. Translated: CASSLSPQAVEQYF.

This clonotype was detected ten times or more. The junction differs from germline at one of its ends, possibly a read error. The V and J genes are TRBV7-9 and TRBJ1-5; D is uncertain. This CDR3 comprises 13 residues. The V gene's germline CDR1 is SEHNR and CDR2 FQNEAQ (reference sequence). CDR3 loop: CASSRGSNQPQHF. The CDR3, as DNA: TGCGCCAGCAGCCGCGGAAGCAATCAGCCCCAGCATTTT.

The rearrangement joins TRBV3-1 to TRBJ2-7; 13 bases match TRBD2. Germline V gene data show CDR1 as LGHDT and CDR2 as YNNKEL (reference sequence). V shed 3 bases and J 4 bases; nucleotides not matched to a gene: 3. This CDR3 is 15 amino acids long. This CDR3 is CASSQRLAGGYEQYF. The CDR3, as DNA: TGTGCCAGCAGCCAGAGACTAGCGGGAGGATACGAGCAGTACTTC.

The V call is TRBV28, the J call TRBJ1-5, with a tentative D call TRBD1 (6 bases). The germline V gene encodes CDR1 MDHEN and CDR2 SYDVKM. Trimming removed 5 bases from V and 4 bases from J, with 12 bases in between. The CDR3 consists of 14 residues. For the CDR3, the DNA is TGTGCCAGCAGTACCCAGGGGAGTAATCAGCCCCAGCATTTT. This translates into CASSTQGSNQPQHF.

This clonotype was recorded once. The chain has TRBV6-1 and TRBJ2-2, with D possibly matching TRBD2 (7 bases). Germline V CDR1 and CDR2: MNHNS, SASEGT. The CDR3 is 14 residues long. Trimming took 6 bases from V and 6 from J, leaving 14 bases between them. CDR3 in amino acids: CASSERGGSGELFF. DNA of the CDR3: TGTGCCAGCAGCGAGAGGGGGGGGTCCGGGGAGCTGTTTTTT.

This clonotype came up many times. The rearrangement uses TRBV13 and TRBJ2-7; perhaps TRBD2 as D (5 bases). The V gene lost 5 bases and the J gene lost 4 bases, with 9 bases spanning the gap. The CDR3 has 12 amino acids. Germline V gene sequence: CDR1 PRHDT, CDR2 FYEKMQ (reference sequence). CDR3 region: CASSHRGYEQYF. The CDR3 bases are TGTGCCAGCAGCCACCGGGGTTACGAGCAGTACTTC.

This clonotype was seen many times. The chain carries TRBV5-1 and TRBJ2-5; 9 bases are a match to TRBD1. Germline V CDR1 and CDR2: SGHRS, YFSETQ. The CDR3 runs 16 residues. Unmatched junction bases numbered 3, after V lost 0 bases and J lost 0 bases. The CDR3 DNA reads TGCGCCAGCAGCTTGGGAGGGACAGGGAACCAAGAGACCCAGTACTTC. Translation: CASSLGGTGNQETQYF.

This clonotype was seen repeatedly, ten times or more. CDR3 coding DNA: TGCAGTGCTAGAGATCAAGGGTTGTTGAACACTGAAGCTTTCTTT. Protein: CSARDQGLLNTEAFF. V usage is TRBV20-1 and J usage is TRBJ1-1; D ambiguous. V shed 0 bases and J shed 0 bases, with 11 bases lying between them. This CDR3 is built from 15 residues. CDR1 is DFQATT and CDR2 is SNEGSKA in the germline V gene (reference sequence).

Many counts were recorded for this clonotype. This chain links TRBV18 with TRBJ1-2; weak D call: TRBD1 (6 bases). V was cut by 1 base and J by 0 bases, with 15 bases left in between. The CDR3 consists of 17 residues. Germline assignment: CDR1 KGHSH and CDR2 LQKENI. CDR3: CASSPLIGGASNYGYTF. The CDR3 coding sequence is TGTGCCAGCTCACCACTTATTGGGGGCGCCTCTAACTATGGCTACACCTTC.